This TCR beta chain was captured in a study of shared clonotypes between healthy human individuals (dated by TCRdb to 2018 to 2020). Regarding the complete study: A couple of women and three men aged 18 to 49 years were included in the cohort. To estimate repertoire size and how much clonotype sharing occurs between individuals, the study deeply sequenced the blood TCR repertoires of five or six healthy adults. Leukapheresis yielded between about 0.9 and 8.9 billion PBMCs per donor. To increase sequencing depth and limit assay-specific biases, TCR repertoire library preparation and sequencing were carried out by different laboratories using diverse techniques. For each donor, CD4 naive and CD4 memory were each given three plates, CD8 naive was given two plates, and CD8 memory was given one plate. What the study reported, not specific to this receptor: Because the study included only a small number of donors, the genetic and exposure-history diversity represented was limited. Across a few donors, around 5.4% of naive CD4, approximately 3.5% of naive CD8, 2% to 2.5% of memory CD4, and about 0.4% of memory CD8 clonotypes were shared. Pairwise subsampling indicated that sequencing depth was expected to affect the degree of clonotype sharing among donors. Rarefaction of sorted-subset datasets indicated incomplete sequencing despite the large sequencing depth. Larger estimated clonotype richness was generally found for naive subsets than for memory subsets. Sampling was restricted to blood, and TCR repertoires in tissues likely differ from the TCR repertoires found in blood. Clonotypes shared by all four sorted-subset donors showed higher generation probabilities than non-shared clonotypes.

CDR1 and CDR2 were assigned from the germline V gene as MGHDK and SYGVNS. The germline ends are 9 bases apart after V is trimmed by 3 bases and J by 3 bases. The CDR3 numbers 15 residues from cysteine through phenylalanine. CDR3 DNA only is kept here, 45 bases in frame from base 1. About this clone itself: Its target antigen remains unknown. Base qualities are not recorded, but no much larger clone differs from it by a single base.

The donors were healthy, HIV-negative adults who had no recently reported acute infections or vaccinations. Every donor was a Caucasian adult residing in Nashville, Tennessee, USA. CD4+ T cells were enriched by magnetic negative selection, after which naive cells were positively selected on CD45RA and the negative fraction was taken as the memory subset. Blood was collected by leukapheresis, and PBMCs were isolated by Ficoll-Histopaque density gradient centrifugation and then cryopreserved in liquid nitrogen vapor phase. Analytical flow cytometry was used to check the purity and quantity of every magnetically sorted T cell population. Genomic DNA was isolated from every sorted fraction and measured by UV absorbance on a Nanodrop 2000c. Using the deep immunoSEQ assay, multiplex PCR amplified TCR CDR3 regions from genomic DNA. For each cell subset, the extracted genomic DNA was distributed evenly across all wells of several immunoSEQ 96-well plates, and each plate served as one replicate. Each replicate PCR for sorted subsets received 200 ng genomic DNA, equal to about 30,000 T cell genomes. The purified libraries were quantified using a Qubit 3.0 fluorometer, sized with a Bioanalyzer 2100, and then quantified again using the KAPA Library Quantification kit. Each immunoSEQ 96-well plate was sequenced on its own single-read 150-cycle Illumina NextSeq 550 flow cell. From the authors' description of their analysis: The immunoSEQ output contained only junctional sequences without quality scores, so filtering could not match that applied to full-length reads. To assign V/J genes and CDR3, sequences were annotated using PyIR, a Python wrapper for IgBLAST v1.9, with IMGT germline references. Any read was removed if the V/J assignment was weak (E-value above 1e-6), the CDR3 was missing, or the read contained stop codons, out-of-frame junctions, or ambiguous translated residues. A V3J clonotype was defined by an identical inferred V gene, J gene, and CDR3 amino acid sequence. Percentage overlap between repertoires was calculated by dividing the number of shared unique clonotypes by the size of the smaller repertoire. Three approaches were used to assess repertoire richness: RTK rarefaction, the Chao1 estimator, and Recon v2.1 estimates of unobserved clonotypes. Generation probabilities for all TCRbeta clonotypes obtained by the gDNA method from a few donors were computed using OLGA. TCRdb mirrors the immuneACCESS table, restricted to in-frame sequences. Some clones are absent from its copies; in checked studies, under half trace to an unresolved V gene, and the reason for the others is unknown. V, J and clone size reflect that table, while D and trimming were determined from the DNA. This sample is represented by roughly 2 million clones; around 95% of them were singletons. The top ten clones comprise over 0.1% of the sample.

The chain couples TRBV25-1 to TRBJ1-6; the D gene identity is not certain. The sequence was obtained from a man between 18 and 35 years old in good health. Input material: naive CD4+ T cells sorted from blood. The cell subset or site tag for this specimen amounts to: CD45RA+ positively selected. Here the CDR3 is given as CASSDGENYNSPLHF. The DNA sequence is as follows: TGTGCCAGCAGTGACGGGGAAAACTATAATTCACCCCTCCACTTT.